Given below is one TCR beta chain in context. Its antigen is not known. The record originates from a study of cytotoxic CD8 clonotypes in ibrutinib-treated CLL. Study findings and constraints: Circulating CD8+ T-cell counts were tracked by baseline clonality, which exceeded that of age-matched healthy donors.

The CDR3 is 14 residues long. Germline loops: CDR1 SGHTA, CDR2 FQGTGA. Trimming took 4 bases from V and 5 from J; bases not matched to a gene: 2. The protocol was immunoSEQ multiplex PCR, while the TCRdb copy is restricted to in-frame clones and leaves out a portion. The sample contains about 30,000 clones, approximately 60% of which appear only once. This specimen was PBMCs, taken before ibrutinib treatment. This receptor was taken from a human donor with chronic lymphocytic leukemia. V usage is TRBV7-3 and J usage is TRBJ2-3; 11 bases are shared with TRBD2. Here the CDR3 reads CASSSGTSGDTQYF. For the CDR3, the DNA is TGTGCCAGCAGCTCTGGGACTAGCGGAGATACGCAGTATTTT.